This T cell receptor (beta chain) was found in a study of regulatory T cells in long-lasting Graves disease. Building of the TCR beta libraries involved iRepertoire HTBI primers and Arm-PCR of CDR3 regions. TCRdb ran MiXCR on the multiplex PCR reads and lists one entry per CDR3 protein. The sample records about 440,000 distinct CDR3 sequences, 15% being singletons. The study's findings and limits: Only peripheral blood was studied, not thyroid tissue.

Between the trimmed V and J ends, which lost 5 bases and 4 bases, there was a span of 15 bases. The CDR3 totals 13 residues. Germline V gene sequence: CDR1 DFQATT, CDR2 SNEGSKA (reference sequence). The time point here: newly diagnosed GD, antithyroid drugs for less than 3 months. Construction of the TCR library relied on RNA isolated from PBMCs. This clonotype was found many times. Its specificity is not known. The sample was also reused in another study, on T cells in Graves' hyperthyroidism and ophthalmopathy.

The gene calls are TRBV20-1 and TRBJ2-7, with D possibly being TRBD1 (6 bases). This sequence originates from a woman aged 25-40 years with Graves disease. Source: peripheral blood mononuclear cells (PBMCs), taken at new diagnosis, from a patient treated with antithyroid drugs. The CDR3 loop is CSAWGRAAYEQYF. CDR3 DNA: TGCAGTGCTTGGGGGCGGGCTGCTTACGAGCAGTACTTC.